Listed below are T cell receptor beta chains from one sample, sequenced in a study of T cell responses to AZD1222 COVID-19 vaccine. The repertoire was sequenced with immunoSEQ multiplex PCR; TCRdb's copy has only in-frame clones and lacks some. Among 140,000 to 150,000 clones, around 92% were seen once, and the ten largest hold 2.5% to 4%. The material sequenced was peripheral blood, taken 28 days after the second AZD1222 dose. Every receptor here comes from an adult who received the AZD1222 COVID-19 vaccine. The CDR3 runs from the conserved cysteine through the conserved F or W. A D gene is named only where the DNA matches it firmly. Only part of the rows carry a size: once, few, many, or a class if the clone is expanded.

v_call: TRBV3-1/TRBV3-2
j_call: TRBJ2-3
d_call: TRBD1
clone_size: -
cdr3_nt: TGTGCCAGCAGCCCTGGGACAGGGGGCGCCGCAGATACGCAGTATTTT
cdr3_aa: CASSPGTGGAADTQYF

v_call: TRBV7-2
j_call: TRBJ2-2
d_call: -
clone_size: -
cdr3_nt: TGTGCCAGCAGACCGGACCGGTACGGGGAGCTGTTTTTT
cdr3_aa: CASRPDRYGELFF

v_call: TRBV7-6
j_call: TRBJ2-1
d_call: TRBD2
clone_size: -
cdr3_nt: TGTGCCAGCAGCGCTAGCGGGAGCCTTTTTGATGAGCAGTTCTTC
cdr3_aa: CASSASGSLFDEQFF

v_call: TRBV12-3/TRBV12-4
j_call: TRBJ1-1
d_call: -
clone_size: -
cdr3_nt: TGTGCCAGCAGCCCGAGCACCTCTGAAGCTTTCTTT
cdr3_aa: CASSPSTSEAFF

v_call: TRBV18
j_call: TRBJ1-3
d_call: TRBD1
clone_size: once
cdr3_nt: TGTGCCAGCTCTGACAGGGTTGGAAACACCATATATTTT
cdr3_aa: CASSDRVGNTIYF

v_call: TRBV9
j_call: TRBJ2-1
d_call: -
clone_size: -
cdr3_nt: TGTGCCAGCAGCGGATACTACAATGAGCAGTTCTTC
cdr3_aa: CASSGYYNEQFF

v_call: TRBV9
j_call: TRBJ2-1
d_call: -
clone_size: -
cdr3_nt: TGTGCCAGCAGCGTAGTGGCGGAAGACAATGAGCAGTTCTTC
cdr3_aa: CASSVVAEDNEQFF

v_call: TRBV6-5
j_call: TRBJ1-5
d_call: -
clone_size: -
cdr3_nt: TGTGCCAGCAGCCCGGGACTGTATAGCAATCAGCCCCAGCATTTT
cdr3_aa: CASSPGLYSNQPQHF

v_call: TRBV9
j_call: TRBJ2-3
d_call: TRBD2
clone_size: once
cdr3_nt: TGTGCCAGCAGCGGGGCACTCGCTAGCGGGAGACGCGATACGCAGTATTTT
cdr3_aa: CASSGALASGRRDTQYF

v_call: TRBV7-2
j_call: TRBJ2-7
d_call: -
clone_size: -
cdr3_nt: TGTGCCAGCAGTCCCGGGACGAGTCGACTCAGGGAGCAGTACTTC
cdr3_aa: CASSPGTSRLREQYF

v_call: TRBV4-1
j_call: TRBJ2-7
d_call: TRBD1
clone_size: -
cdr3_nt: TGCGCCAGCAGCCGGGGACAGGGGATTTACGAGCAGTACTTC
cdr3_aa: CASSRGQGIYEQYF

v_call: TRBV2
j_call: TRBJ1-3
d_call: -
clone_size: -
cdr3_nt: TGTGCCAGCAGACAAGATTCTGGAAACACCATATATTTT
cdr3_aa: CASRQDSGNTIYF

v_call: TRBV29-1
j_call: TRBJ2-7
d_call: TRBD2
clone_size: -
cdr3_nt: TGCAGCGTCCCGACTAGCGGGATAAACGAGCAGTACTTC
cdr3_aa: CSVPTSGINEQYF

v_call: TRBV3-1/TRBV3-2
j_call: TRBJ2-3
d_call: -
clone_size: -
cdr3_nt: TGTGCCAGCAGCCAAGGCTCGTCGGGTTTAGCGCGTAAAACAGATACGCAGTATTTT
cdr3_aa: CASSQGSSGLARKTDTQYF

v_call: TRBV27
j_call: TRBJ1-5
d_call: -
clone_size: -
cdr3_nt: TGTGCCAGCAGGCTAACAGGGAGTCGCAATCAGCCCCAGCATTTT
cdr3_aa: CASRLTGSRNQPQHF

v_call: TRBV30
j_call: TRBJ2-3
d_call: -
clone_size: once
cdr3_nt: TGTGCCTGGAGTGTCGGGACCCTCACAGATACGCAGTATTTT
cdr3_aa: CAWSVGTLTDTQYF

v_call: TRBV7-2
j_call: TRBJ2-5
d_call: -
clone_size: -
cdr3_nt: TGTGCCAGCAGCTTAGTTAGAGGGCGGGAGACCCAGTACTTC
cdr3_aa: CASSLVRGRETQYF

v_call: TRBV24-1
j_call: TRBJ2-7
d_call: TRBD1
clone_size: -
cdr3_nt: TGTGCCACCAGTGACCCGGGACAGGGAATCCACGAGCAGTACTTC
cdr3_aa: CATSDPGQGIHEQYF

v_call: TRBV5-4
j_call: TRBJ1-2
d_call: -
clone_size: -
cdr3_nt: TGTGCCAGCAGCTTTATGATGAGGAACTATGGCTACACCTTC
cdr3_aa: CASSFMMRNYGYTF

v_call: TRBV6-6
j_call: TRBJ1-3
d_call: -
clone_size: -
cdr3_nt: TGTGCCAGCACCCCCGGGCAGGGGCGCTCTGGAAACACCATATATTTT
cdr3_aa: CASTPGQGRSGNTIYF

v_call: TRBV27
j_call: TRBJ2-3
d_call: TRBD2
clone_size: -
cdr3_nt: TGTGCCAGCAGCTACCGGGGACTAGCGGTTAGCACAGATACGCAGTATTTT
cdr3_aa: CASSYRGLAVSTDTQYF

v_call: TRBV5-1
j_call: TRBJ1-6
d_call: -
clone_size: -
cdr3_nt: TGCGCCAGCAGCCGGAGCGGGGGGAGGTCACCCCTCCACTTT
cdr3_aa: CASSRSGGRSPLHF